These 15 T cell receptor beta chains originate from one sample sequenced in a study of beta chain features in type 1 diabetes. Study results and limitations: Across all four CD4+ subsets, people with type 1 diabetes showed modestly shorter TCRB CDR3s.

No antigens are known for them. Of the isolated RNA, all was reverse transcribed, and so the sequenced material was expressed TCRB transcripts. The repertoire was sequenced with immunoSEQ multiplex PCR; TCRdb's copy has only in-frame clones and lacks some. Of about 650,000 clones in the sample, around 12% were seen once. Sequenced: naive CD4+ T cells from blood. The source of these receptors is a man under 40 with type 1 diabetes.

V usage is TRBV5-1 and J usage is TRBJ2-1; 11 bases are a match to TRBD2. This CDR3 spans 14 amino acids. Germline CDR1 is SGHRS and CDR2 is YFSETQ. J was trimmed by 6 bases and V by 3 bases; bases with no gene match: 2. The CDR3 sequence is CASSWGTSGNEQFF. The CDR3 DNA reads TGCGCCAGCAGCTGGGGGACTAGCGGCAATGAGCAGTTCTTC.

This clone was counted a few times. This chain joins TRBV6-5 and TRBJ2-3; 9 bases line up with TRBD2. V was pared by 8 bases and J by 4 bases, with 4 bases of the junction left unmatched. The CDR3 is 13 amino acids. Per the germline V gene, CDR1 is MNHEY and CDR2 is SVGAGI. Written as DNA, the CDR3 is TGTGCCAGCGGAGGACTAGCGCCAGATACGCAGTATTTT. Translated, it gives CASGGLAPDTQYF.

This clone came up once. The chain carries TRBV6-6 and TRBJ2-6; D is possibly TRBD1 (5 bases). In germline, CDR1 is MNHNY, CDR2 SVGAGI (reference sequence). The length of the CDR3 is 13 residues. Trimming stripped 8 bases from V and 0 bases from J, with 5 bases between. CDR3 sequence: CASDSSGANVLTF. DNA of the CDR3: TGTGCCAGCGACAGCTCTGGGGCCAACGTCCTGACTTTC.

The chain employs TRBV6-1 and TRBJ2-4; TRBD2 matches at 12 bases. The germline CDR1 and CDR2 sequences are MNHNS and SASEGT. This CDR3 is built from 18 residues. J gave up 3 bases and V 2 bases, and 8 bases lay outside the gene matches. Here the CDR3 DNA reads TGTGCCAGCAGTGAATTTAGGGCTAGCGGGGGGGACAAAAACATTCAGTACTTC. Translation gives CASSEFRASGGDKNIQYF.

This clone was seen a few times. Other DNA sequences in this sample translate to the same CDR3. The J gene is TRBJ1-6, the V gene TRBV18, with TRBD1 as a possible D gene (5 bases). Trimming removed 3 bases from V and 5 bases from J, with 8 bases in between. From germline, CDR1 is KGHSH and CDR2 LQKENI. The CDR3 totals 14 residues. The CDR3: CASSPGTDNSPLHF. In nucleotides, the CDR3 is TGTGCCAGCTCACCCGGGACGGATAATTCACCCCTCCACTTT.

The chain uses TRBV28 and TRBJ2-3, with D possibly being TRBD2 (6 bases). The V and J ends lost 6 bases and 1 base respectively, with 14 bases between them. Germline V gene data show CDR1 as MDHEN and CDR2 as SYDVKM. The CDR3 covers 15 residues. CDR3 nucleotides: TGTGCCAGCAGACCAGGAGGGGTGGGCACAGATACGCAGTATTTT. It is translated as CASRPGGVGTDTQYF.

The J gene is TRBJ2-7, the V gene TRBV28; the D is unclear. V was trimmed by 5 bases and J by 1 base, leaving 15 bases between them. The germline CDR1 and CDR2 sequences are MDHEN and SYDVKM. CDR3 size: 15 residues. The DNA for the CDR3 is TGTGCCAGCAGTCCCCGGGCTATTACTTCCTACGAGCAGTACTTC. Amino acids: CASSPRAITSYEQYF.

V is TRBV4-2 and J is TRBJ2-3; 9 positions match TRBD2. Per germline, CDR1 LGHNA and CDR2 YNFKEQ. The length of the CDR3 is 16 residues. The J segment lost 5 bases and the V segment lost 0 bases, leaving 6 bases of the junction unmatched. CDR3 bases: TGTGCCAGCAGCCAAGAATCTAGCGGGGTGGGAGATACGCAGTATTTT. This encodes CASSQESSGVGDTQYF.

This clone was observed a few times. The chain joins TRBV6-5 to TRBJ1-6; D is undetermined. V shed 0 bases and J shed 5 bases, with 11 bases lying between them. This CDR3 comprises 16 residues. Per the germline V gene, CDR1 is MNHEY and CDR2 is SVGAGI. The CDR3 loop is CASSYSNRPDNSPLHF. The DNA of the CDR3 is TGTGCCAGCAGTTACTCGAACAGACCAGATAATTCACCCCTCCACTTT.

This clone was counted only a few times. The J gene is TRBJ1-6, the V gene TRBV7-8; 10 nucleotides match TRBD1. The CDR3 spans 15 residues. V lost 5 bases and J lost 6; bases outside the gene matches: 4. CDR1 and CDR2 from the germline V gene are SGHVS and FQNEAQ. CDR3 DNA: TGTGCCAGCAGCCCAAGGACAGGGGGTAATTCACCCCTCCACTTT. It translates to CASSPRTGGNSPLHF.

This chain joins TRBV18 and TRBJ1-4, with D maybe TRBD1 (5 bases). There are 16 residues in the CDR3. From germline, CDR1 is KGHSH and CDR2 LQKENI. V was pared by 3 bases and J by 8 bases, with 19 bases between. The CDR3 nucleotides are TGTGCCAGCTCACCCCGGGCAGGGATGGAAGGAGAAAAACTGTTTTTT. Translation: CASSPRAGMEGEKLFF.

CDR3 sequence: CASSPGKGGPNQPQHF. CDR3 DNA sequence: TGTGCCAGCAGCCCGGGGAAAGGGGGGCCCAATCAGCCCCAGCATTTT. This chain joins TRBV4-2 and TRBJ1-5; tentative D call: TRBD1 (6 bases). V lost 4 bases and J lost 3, with 16 bases in between. The CDR3 is 16 amino acids. The germline V gene encodes CDR1 LGHNA and CDR2 YNFKEQ.

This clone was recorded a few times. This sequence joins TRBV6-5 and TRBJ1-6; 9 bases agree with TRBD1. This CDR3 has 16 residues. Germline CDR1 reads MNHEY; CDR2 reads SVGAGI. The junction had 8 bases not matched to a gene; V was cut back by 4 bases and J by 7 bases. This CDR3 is CASSWGQGFGNSPLHF. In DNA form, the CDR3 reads TGTGCCAGCAGTTGGGGACAGGGTTTCGGCAATTCACCCCTCCACTTT.

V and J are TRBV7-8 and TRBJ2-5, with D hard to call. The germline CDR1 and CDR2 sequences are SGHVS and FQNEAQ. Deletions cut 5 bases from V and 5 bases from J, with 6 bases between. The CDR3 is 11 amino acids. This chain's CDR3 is CASSRRETQYF. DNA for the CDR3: TGTGCCAGCAGCCGCCGGGAGACCCAGTACTTC.

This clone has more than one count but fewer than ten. Here the CDR3 DNA reads TGTGCCAGCACTAGCCAAGGTTCACCCCTCCACTTT. Encoded protein: CASTSQGSPLHF. The rearrangement links TRBV7-2 to TRBJ1-6, with D unclear. The CDR3 totals 12 residues. From germline, CDR1 is SGHTA and CDR2 FQGNSA. V was shortened by 7 bases and J by 9 bases, with 10 bases between the two germline ends.